A selection of T cell receptor beta chains follows, all from one sample in a study of shared T cell receptors in the human thymus. This table comes from immunoSEQ multiplex PCR, and its TCRdb copy is limited to in-frame clones, with some not included. The sample includes about 380,000 clones, 95% seen only once; the top ten take roughly 0.02%. Sample: thymocytes. The receptor source for this set is a human donor. Both conserved end residues are part of each CDR3. A D gene is named only where the DNA matches it firmly. Clone size is shown for a subset of rows, as once, few, many or a class of expanded clone.

V gene	D gene	clone size	J gene	CDR3 DNA	CDR3 protein
TRBV29-1	-	-	TRBJ2-3	TGCAGCGTTGAAGATCGTTTCCCCAAAAAAGATGGGAGGTCGTCGGGCACAGATACGCAGTATTTT	CSVEDRFPKKDGRSSGTDTQYF
TRBV7-5	-	-	TRBJ2-3	TGTGTCAGAAGTCAATTCCGGAGACGGGACACAGATACGCAGTATTTT	CVRSQFRRRDTDTQYF
TRBV5-6	-	-	TRBJ2-1	TGTGCCAGCAGCTTGGTTTCAGGGAAGTACAATGAGCAGTTCTTC	CASSLVSGKYNEQFF
TRBV28	TRBD1	few	TRBJ2-3	TGTGCCAGCAGTTTACCCACCGACAGGGTACGGTTGGCGCAGTATTTT	CASSLPTDRVRLAQYF
TRBV2	-	-	TRBJ2-1	TGTGCCAGCAGCGGGACTCCCTACAATGAGCAGTTCTTC	CASSGTPYNEQFF
TRBV7-2	TRBD1	-	TRBJ2-2	TGTGCCAGCAGCTTTGGGACAGGGTCTAACACCGGGGAGCTGTTTTTT	CASSFGTGSNTGELFF
TRBV29-1	TRBD1	once	TRBJ2-1	TGCAGGGATACCGCTCCGGGACAGGACTACAATGAGCAGTTCTTC	CRDTAPGQDYNEQFF
TRBV5-1	TRBD1	-	TRBJ2-7	TGCGCCAGCAGCTTGGCTCCACAGGGGAAAACCCTCTACGAGCAGTACTTC	CASSLAPQGKTLYEQYF
TRBV5-6	-	-	TRBJ1-3	TGTGCCAGCAGCTTGGAGGACACCATGTCTGGAAACACCATATATTTT	CASSLEDTMSGNTIYF
TRBV6-5	-	-	TRBJ1-4	TGTGCCAGCAGTTATGGCGGGGGGGTACTCTCTCCACTGTTTTTT	CASSYGGGVLSPLFF
TRBV6-4	TRBD2	-	TRBJ2-1	TGTGCCAGCAGTGAAACCCACGGGACTAGTCTCAATGAGCAGTTCTTC	CASSETHGTSLNEQFF
TRBV4-2	TRBD2	-	TRBJ2-3	TGTGCCAGCAGCCCCTCTAGCGGGAGAGAGGATACGCAGTATTTT	CASSPSSGREDTQYF
TRBV15	TRBD1	-	TRBJ1-5	TGTGCCACCAGCAGAGATACGGACAGGGGAGGCCAGCCCCAGCATTTT	CATSRDTDRGGQPQHF
TRBV5-6	-	few	TRBJ1-4	TGTGCCAGCAGCCAGATAGTTGCCGGGACGGCTCGAACTAATGAAAAACTGTTTTTT	CASSQIVAGTARTNEKLFF
TRBV6-6	-	-	TRBJ2-7	TGTGCCAGCAGTTACTCCAACCAACAGGCCACCTACGAGCAGTACTTC	CASSYSNQQATYEQYF
TRBV4-1	-	-	TRBJ2-7	TGCGCCAGCAGCCAAGGACTAGGCGGCGAGCAGTACTTC	CASSQGLGGEQYF
TRBV6-1	-	-	TRBJ1-3	TGTGCCAGCACGCAAAACAGGGTCTCTGGAAACACCATATATTTT	CASTQNRVSGNTIYF
TRBV19	-	-	TRBJ1-2	TGTGCCAGTAACACACCCCGGGGCCGTTGTCAGAATGGCTACACCTTC	CASNTPRGRCQNGYTF
TRBV18	-	-	TRBJ2-7	TGTGCCAGCTCACCACCGGCAGGTTCGACCTACGAGCAGTACTTC	CASSPPAGSTYEQYF
TRBV28	TRBD2	-	TRBJ2-1	TGTGCCAGCAGTGGACCGGGGACTAGCGGGAGAGGAGGGCAGTTCTTC	CASSGPGTSGRGGQFF
TRBV28	-	-	TRBJ2-1	TGTGCCAGCAGCCTTCCTCGACTTGACAATGAGCAGTTCTTC	CASSLPRLDNEQFF
TRBV14	-	few	TRBJ1-2	TGTGCCAGCAGCCAACAGGGAGTAGGCTACACCTTC	CASSQQGVGYTF
TRBV6-1	TRBD1	-	TRBJ2-7	TGTGCCAGCAGGGGACAGGGAACCTCCTTC	CASRGQGTSF
TRBV14	TRBD1	once	TRBJ2-2	TGTGCCAGCAGCAAGGACAGGGGGCGAACCGGGGAGCTGTTTTTT	CASSKDRGRTGELFF
TRBV30	TRBD2	once	TRBJ2-7	TGTGCCTGGAGTGTGCATGAGGCGGGGGTCGGATACGAGCAGTACTTC	CAWSVHEAGVGYEQYF
TRBV19	-	once	TRBJ1-4	TGTGCCAGTACGGGCGGCGGTTACAATGAAAAACTGTTTTTT	CASTGGGYNEKLFF
TRBV7-2	TRBD2	once	TRBJ2-7	TGTGCCAGCAGCAGGGCCTTAGCGGGAGGCGCGTACGAGCAGTACTTC	CASSRALAGGAYEQYF
TRBV7-8	-	once	TRBJ1-2	TGTGCCAGCAGTCCGGTCCCGGACGACCGACGGTGGGGTGGCTACACCTTC	CASSPVPDDRRWGGYTF
TRBV5-6	-	few	TRBJ1-1	TGTGCCAGCAGCTTGTTAGGTAGGGGGATCCGGGTGAACACTGAAGCTTTCTTT	CASSLLGRGIRVNTEAFF
TRBV11-2	-	once	TRBJ2-1	TGTGCCAGCAGCCAGTTTGCGGCAAACAATGAGCAGTTCTTC	CASSQFAANNEQFF
TRBV5-6	-	-	TRBJ1-4	TGTGCCAGCAGCTTGGCCCCGTCAACTAATGAAAAACTGTTTTTT	CASSLAPSTNEKLFF
TRBV4-2	TRBD2	-	TRBJ2-7	TGTGCCAGCAGCCAAGCGGGACTAGTCCTCTCCTACGAGCAGTACTTC	CASSQAGLVLSYEQYF
TRBV5-6	TRBD2	-	TRBJ2-7	TGTGCCAGCAGCCAGAACCCGGGACTACTCTCCTACGAGCAGTACTTC	CASSQNPGLLSYEQYF
TRBV18	-	-	TRBJ2-7	TGTGCCAGCTCACCACCGGCCTTCTACGAGCAGTACTTC	CASSPPAFYEQYF
TRBV6-6	TRBD1	-	TRBJ2-1	TGTGCCAGCAGAGACAGGGGGCACGCGAAGGATGAGCAGTTCTTC	CASRDRGHAKDEQFF
TRBV27	TRBD2	once	TRBJ2-1	TGTGCCAGCAGCCCCCCCGGACTAGCGAGCTACAATGAGCAGTTCTTC	CASSPPGLASYNEQFF
TRBV27	-	-	TRBJ2-7	TGTGCCAGCAGAAGGGACGGTTCAACCTACGAGCAGTACTTC	CASRRDGSTYEQYF
TRBV19	TRBD1	-	TRBJ2-7	TGTGCCACGGGACAGGGGGCAACGTACGAGCAGTACTTC	CATGQGATYEQYF
TRBV5-5	-	-	TRBJ2-7	TGTGCCAGCAGCTTGCACCTAGACGCCTCCTACGAGCAGTACTTC	CASSLHLDASYEQYF
TRBV25-1	TRBD1	-	TRBJ1-1	TGTGCCAGCAGGGACAGGTTGAACACTGAAGCTTTCTTT	CASRDRLNTEAFF
TRBV4-1	-	-	TRBJ2-7	TGCGCCAGCAGCCAAGATCTGGAGGGGACAGTGATCAACTACGAGCAGTACTTC	CASSQDLEGTVINYEQYF
TRBV5-1	-	-	TRBJ2-5	TGCGCCAGCAGCTTTGTGGGTAGCGGTCAAGAGACCCAGTACTTC	CASSFVGSGQETQYF
TRBV21-1	-	-	TRBJ1-1	TGTGCCAGCAGCACAAGGAACACTGAAGCTTTCTTT	CASSTRNTEAFF
TRBV27	TRBD2	-	TRBJ2-3	TGTGCCAGCAGGGGGGGAACTAGCGGACGGGGCCACACAGATACGCAGTATTTT	CASRGGTSGRGHTDTQYF
TRBV14	TRBD1	-	TRBJ2-1	TGTGCCAGCAGCTCGGGACAGGGAGTTTGGAATGAGCAGTTCTTC	CASSSGQGVWNEQFF
TRBV28	TRBD1	-	TRBJ2-7	TGTGCCAGCAGTTCTTTTCCCTACAGGGGGCACGGCTCCTACGAGCAGTACTTC	CASSSFPYRGHGSYEQYF
TRBV27	TRBD1	-	TRBJ2-2	TGTGCCAGCAGTTTACCTCCCCCGTTGGGACAGGGGAACACCGGGGAGCTGTTTTTT	CASSLPPPLGQGNTGELFF
TRBV10-2	-	-	TRBJ2-1	TGCGCCAGCAGTGCCGATAGCCCCTGGGTCGATGAGCAGTTCTTC	CASSADSPWVDEQFF
TRBV15	TRBD1	-	TRBJ1-3	TGTGCCACCAGCAGAGGCAAGGGGGCAGAAAACACCATATATTTT	CATSRGKGAENTIYF
TRBV15	-	-	TRBJ1-5	TGTGCCACCAGCGGACGAATACAGGATAGGAGCAATCAGCCCCAGCATTTT	CATSGRIQDRSNQPQHF
TRBV4-2	TRBD2	-	TRBJ2-1	TGTGCCAGCAGCCAAGACGGGACTAGCGGAGCCCTGGGGTTCTTC	CASSQDGTSGALGFF
TRBV4-1	-	once	TRBJ2-5	TGCGCCAGCAGCCATTCCCCGGCCCCACAGACGTCGGAGACCCAGTACTTC	CASSHSPAPQTSETQYF
TRBV9	-	once	TRBJ1-2	TGTGCCAGCGGAGGAAGGGGGAATGGCTACACCTTC	CASGGRGNGYTF
TRBV28	-	once	TRBJ1-3	TGTGCCAGCACCACGGGAAACACCATATATTTT	CASTTGNTIYF